Detailed here is one TCR beta chain. The table lists this clonotype with many counts. Its antigen target is currently unknown. Nothing much larger sits one base from this clone, and base qualities are not available. The data belong to a study of post-analysis software for immune sequencing data (dated by TCRdb to 2013 to 2016). Regarding the complete study: Recorded disease courses included relapsing-remitting, secondary progressive and progressive-relapsing multiple sclerosis, with some patients lacking subtype annotation. The multiple sclerosis patient repertoires were compared with 10 or so previously published healthy control repertoires from donors aged roughly 6 to 25 years. A subset of samples was prepared in parallel using single-end sample barcoding, then pooled and co-amplified after Illumina adapter ligation.

The CDR3 sequence holds 15 residues, the cysteine and phenylalanine included. The kept DNA is CDR3 alone, 45 bases in frame from the first base. The germline V and J ends show losses of 5 bases and 5 bases respectively, and no gene match explains 6 bases of the junction. The germline V gene (reference sequence) sets CDR1 to SEHNR and CDR2 to FQNEAQ. The receptor library was made with PCR. The sequencer listed for this sample is Illumina HiSeq 2500. To reduce PCR and sequencing biases, unique molecular identifiers were built into the TCR beta cDNA libraries. Approximately 500,000 cDNA molecules were obtained for every 1 to 10 million input T cells, so each molecule roughly corresponded to one T cell. The same protocol used for the earlier healthy control dataset was applied to prepare and sequence the patient libraries. Samples belonging to the same batch were prepared together, multiplexed and sequenced on a shared HiSeq lane. The original methods were these. Raw barcoded reads were processed with MIGEC, and single-read molecular identifier groups were discarded before consensus assembly and CDR3 extraction. VDJtools was used for post-analysis of the clonotype tables, and diversity was normalized by down-sampling every dataset to the size of the smallest sample. In repertoire overlap clustering, CDR3 amino acid sequences, but not nucleotide sequences, were matched to correct batch-related cross-sample contamination. TCRdb ran its own pipeline on the public reads, namely fastp trimming at Q25 and MiXCR clone calling, and kept in-frame beta chains. Merged by CDR3 protein, the rows form single entries marked with the most common genes and DNA. The V and J calls and clone size come from TCRdb's table, not from the authors' own analysis. In this sample the table shows around 260,000 distinct CDR3 sequences, about 38% of which occur a single time. Of the sample, 4% to 5.5% falls within the top ten clones.

TCR beta repertoires were profiled from peripheral blood of 10 to 15 young patients with multiple sclerosis to demonstrate the VDJtools post-analysis software. The multiple sclerosis patients were children and adolescents ranging in age from roughly 6 to 15 years. Broader findings and caveats from the paper: Direct clustering with F measure revealed strong co-clustering of samples prepared in the same batch, which led to a batch-effect correction. Significantly higher frequencies in patients than in controls were found for a few TRBV segments, including TRBV5-6, TRBV5-1 and TRBV20-1. The multiple sclerosis patient group was slightly younger than the control group. Compared with controls, multiple sclerosis patients had significantly lower normalized Chao1 diversity, a finding suggesting substantial peripheral T-cell clonal expansion.

This receptor was identified in a girl aged 10 to 17 with multiple sclerosis. The source material was blood. Recombination connected TRBV7-9 to TRBJ2-1; 10 bases in the junction line up with TRBD2. The DNA sequence reads TGTGCCAGCAGCGATAGCGGGGGGTCAAACAATGAGCAGTTCTTC. It translates as CASSDSGGSNNEQFF. With the portions outside the CDR3 filled from the reference TRBV7-9 and TRBJ2-1 genes, the complete variable region becomes DTGVSQNPRHKITKRGQNVTFRCDPISEHNRLYWYRQTLGQGPEFLTYFQNEAQLEKSRLLSDRFSAERPKGSFSTLEIQRTEQGDSAMYLCASSDSGGSNNEQFFGPGTRLTVL.